This T cell receptor (beta chain) was captured by sequencing in a study of control samples from healthy donors and cancer patients. Germline assignment: CDR1 SEHNR and CDR2 FQNEAQ (reference sequence). The CDR3 is made up of 15 amino acids. J gave up 4 bases and V 5 bases, and 7 bases lay outside the gene matches. Repertoires were generated with immunoSEQ multiplex PCR, while TCRdb's copy carries only in-frame clones and drops some. Counted here are some 74,000 clones, more than 80% occurring once; the ten biggest clones make up roughly 14%. This chain uses TRBV7-9 with TRBJ2-3; 9 nucleotides agree with TRBD2. The source is a man aged 55 to 70 in good health. Material for sequencing was blood. The CDR3 spells CASSPSGGSPDTQYF. CDR3 DNA: TGTGCCAGCAGCCCAAGCGGGGGGTCCCCAGATACGCAGTATTTT. Complete variable domain (other parts from reference TRBV7-9 and TRBJ2-3): DTGVSQNPRHKITKRGQNVTFRCDPISEHNRLYWYRQTLGQGPEFLTYFQNEAQLEKSRLLSDRFSAERPKGSFSTLEIQRTEQGDSAMYLCASSPSGGSPDTQYFGPGTRLTVL.